A single sample is the source of the 2 T cell receptor beta chains below, sequenced in a study of T cells in narcolepsy. The method was immunoSEQ multiplex PCR; TCRdb's version includes in-frame clones alone and lacks a portion of them. Of tens of thousands of clones in the sample, approximately 79% were seen once. Sequencing was done on a sample of memory (CD45RA-) CD4+ T cells from blood. All receptors derive from a human donor in good health.

The genes are TRBV2 and TRBJ2-7; weak D call: TRBD2 (5 bases). The germline CDR1 and CDR2 sequences are SNHLY and FYNNEI. There are 13 residues in the CDR3. V lost 4 bases to trimming and J lost 1 base, with 8 bases between them. CDR3 DNA sequence: TGTGCCAGCAGTGCGGGAAGATCCTACGAGCAGTACTTC. Its translation: CASSAGRSYEQYF.

The chain joins TRBV30 to TRBJ1-5; TRBD1 is a possible D gene (5 bases). Germline CDR1 and CDR2: GTSNPN and SVGIG (reference sequence). V lost 5 bases to trimming and J lost 0 bases, with 8 bases between them. This CDR3 region has 13 residues. CDR3 sequence (DNA): TGTGCCTGGGGGGCGGGTAGCAATCAGCCCCAGCATTTT. This encodes CAWGAGSNQPQHF.